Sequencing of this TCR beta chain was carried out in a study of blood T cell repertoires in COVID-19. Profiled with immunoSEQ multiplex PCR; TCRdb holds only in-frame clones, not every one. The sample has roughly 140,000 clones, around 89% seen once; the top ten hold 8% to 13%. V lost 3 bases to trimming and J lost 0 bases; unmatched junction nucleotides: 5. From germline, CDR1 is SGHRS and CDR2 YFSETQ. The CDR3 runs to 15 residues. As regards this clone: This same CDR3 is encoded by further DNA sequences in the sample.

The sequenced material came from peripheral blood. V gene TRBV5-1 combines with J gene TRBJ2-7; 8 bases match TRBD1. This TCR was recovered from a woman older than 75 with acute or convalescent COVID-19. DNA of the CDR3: TGCGCCAGCAGCTCGACAGGGGCGAGCTCCTACGAGCAGTACTTC. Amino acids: CASSSTGASSYEQYF. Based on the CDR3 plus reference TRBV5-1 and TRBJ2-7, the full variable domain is KAGVTQTPRYLIKTRGQQVTLSCSPISGHRSVSWYQQTPGQGLQFLFEYFSETQRNKGNFPGRFSGRQFSNSRSEMNVSTLELGDSALYLCASSSTGASSYEQYFGPGTRLTVT.